This TCR beta chain was retrieved from a study of post-analysis software for immune sequencing data. Overall study context: The patients showed relapsing-remitting, secondary progressive and progressive-relapsing multiple sclerosis courses.

Built from TCR beta cDNA, the libraries had unique molecular identifiers in them. TCRdb processed the PCR reads anew with MiXCR; each CDR3 protein has one entry. Of roughly 800,000 distinct CDR3 sequences in the sample, 46% were seen once. There are a few counts of this clonotype. The specimen sequenced was blood. This sequence was found in a girl under 18 with multiple sclerosis.

The CDR3 protein is CAAGGERSGANVLTF. CDR3 nucleotides: TGTGCCGCAGGGGGGGAGCGCTCTGGGGCCAACGTCCTGACTTTC. The genes are TRBV28 and TRBJ2-6; D possibly uses TRBD1 or TRBD2 (7 bases each). The CDR3 runs 15 residues. CDR1 and CDR2 from the germline V gene are MDHEN and SYDVKM. Between the trimmed V and J ends, which lost 11 bases and 0 bases, there was a span of 14 bases.